The present T cell receptor beta chain was sequenced within a study of T cell changes during pregnancy in multiple sclerosis. Clones were sequenced by immunoSEQ multiplex PCR, and TCRdb holds only the in-frame ones, with some missing. The sample has under 50,000 clones; 95% are singletons. Per the germline V gene, CDR1 is SGDLS and CDR2 is YYNGEE. CDR3 length: 15 residues. V was clipped by 9 bases and J by 1 base; unmatched bases: 12. The count of this clone is one. J is TRBJ2-7 and V is TRBV9; 8 nucleotides match TRBD2. This TCR came from a female donor with multiple sclerosis, enrolled in a pregnancy study. Sequencing was performed on CD8+ T cells from peripheral blood mononuclear cells, taken in the first trimester of pregnancy. The CDR3 sequence: CATARRGVSSYEQYF. Here the CDR3 DNA reads TGTGCCACGGCCCGGCGGGGGGTAAGTTCCTACGAGCAGTACTTC.